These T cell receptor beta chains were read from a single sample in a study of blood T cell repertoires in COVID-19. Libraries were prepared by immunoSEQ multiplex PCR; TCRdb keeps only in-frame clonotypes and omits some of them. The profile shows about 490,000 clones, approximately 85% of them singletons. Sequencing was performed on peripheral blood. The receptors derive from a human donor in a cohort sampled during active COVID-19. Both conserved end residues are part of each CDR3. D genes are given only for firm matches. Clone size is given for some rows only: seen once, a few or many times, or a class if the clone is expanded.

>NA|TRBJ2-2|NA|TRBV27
CASGSRELFF
TGTGCCAGCGGTTCCAGGGAGCTGTTTTTT
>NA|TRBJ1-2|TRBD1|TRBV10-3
CAISGDRVDGYTF
TGTGCCATCAGTGGGGACAGGGTTGATGGCTACACCTTC
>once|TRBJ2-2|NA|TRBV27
CASSLLVQGGSGELFF
TGTGCCAGCAGTTTATTGGTACAGGGGGGGTCCGGGGAGCTGTTTTTT
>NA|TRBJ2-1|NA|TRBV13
CASSPTGNSYNEQFF
TGTGCCAGCAGCCCAACAGGGAACTCCTACAATGAGCAGTTCTTC
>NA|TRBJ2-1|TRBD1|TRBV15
CATSRDRGSYNEQFF
TGTGCCACCAGCAGGGACAGGGGATCCTACAATGAGCAGTTCTTC
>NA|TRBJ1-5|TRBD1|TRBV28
CASSLRLRDRGHF
TGTGCCAGCAGTTTAAGGCTCCGGGACAGAGGGCATTTT
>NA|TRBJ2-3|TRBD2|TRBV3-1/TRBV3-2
CASSRGAGVGGTDTQYF
TGTGCCAGCAGCCGGGGAGCGGGAGTGGGAGGCACAGATACGCAGTATTTT
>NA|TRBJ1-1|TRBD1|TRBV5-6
CASSLASVGGNTEAFF
TGTGCCAGCAGCTTGGCGTCGGTAGGGGGCAACACTGAAGCTTTCTTT
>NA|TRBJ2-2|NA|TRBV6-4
CASSPLSNTGELFF
TGTGCCAGCTCCCCTCTGTCTAACACCGGGGAGCTGTTTTTT
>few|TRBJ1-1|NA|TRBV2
CASHGGGRTEAFF
TGTGCCAGCCACGGCGGGGGCCGGACTGAAGCTTTCTTT
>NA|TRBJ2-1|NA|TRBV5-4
CASSLAASYNEQFF
TGTGCCAGCAGCTTGGCGGCTAGTTACAATGAGCAGTTCTTC
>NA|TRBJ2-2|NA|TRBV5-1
CASSLGGSLTGELFF
TGCGCCAGCAGCTTGGGAGGGAGTTTGACCGGGGAGCTGTTTTTT
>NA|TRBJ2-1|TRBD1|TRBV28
CASSFSGTGINEQFF
TGTGCCAGCAGTTTCTCCGGGACAGGGATCAATGAGCAGTTCTTC
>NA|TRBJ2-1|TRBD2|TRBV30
CAWSDLAEEQFF
TGTGCCTGGAGCGACCTAGCGGAGGAGCAGTTCTTC
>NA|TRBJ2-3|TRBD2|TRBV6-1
CASSEAFAGGFTDTQYF
TGTGCCAGCAGTGAAGCGTTTGCGGGAGGCTTCACAGATACGCAGTATTTT
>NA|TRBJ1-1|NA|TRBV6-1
CASSELGQLQNTEAFF
TGTGCCAGCAGTGAATTGGGACAACTACAGAACACTGAAGCTTTCTTT
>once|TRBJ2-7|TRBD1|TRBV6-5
CASGSTGGYEQYF
TGTGCCAGCGGTTCGACAGGGGGCTACGAGCAGTACTTC
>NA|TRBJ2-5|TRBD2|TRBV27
CASSSSGYQETQYF
TGTGCCAGCAGCTCTAGCGGGTACCAAGAGACCCAGTACTTC
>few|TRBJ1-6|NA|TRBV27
CASSLRRQDSSPLHF
TGTGCCAGCAGTTTACGTCGACAGGATAGTTCACCCCTCCACTTT
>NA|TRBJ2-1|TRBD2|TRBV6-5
CASNRLAGLNEQFF
TGTGCCAGCAACCGACTAGCGGGGTTAAATGAGCAGTTCTTC
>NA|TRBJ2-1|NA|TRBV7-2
CASSLRAGTYNEQFF
TGTGCCAGCAGCTTACGCGCGGGGACCTACAATGAGCAGTTCTTC
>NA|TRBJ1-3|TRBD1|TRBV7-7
CASSLATGAGNTIYF
TGTGCTAGCAGCTTAGCCACAGGGGCTGGAAACACCATATATTTT
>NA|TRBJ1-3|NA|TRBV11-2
CASSSEGNTIYF
TGTGCCAGCAGCTCGGAGGGAAACACCATATATTTT
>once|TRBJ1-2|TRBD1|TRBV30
CAWGDRGLFGYTF
TGTGCCTGGGGGGACAGGGGGCTTTTTGGCTACACCTTC
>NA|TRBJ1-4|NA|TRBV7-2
CASSSLRNEKLFF
TGTGCCAGCAGCTCTCTTCGGAATGAAAAACTGTTTTTT